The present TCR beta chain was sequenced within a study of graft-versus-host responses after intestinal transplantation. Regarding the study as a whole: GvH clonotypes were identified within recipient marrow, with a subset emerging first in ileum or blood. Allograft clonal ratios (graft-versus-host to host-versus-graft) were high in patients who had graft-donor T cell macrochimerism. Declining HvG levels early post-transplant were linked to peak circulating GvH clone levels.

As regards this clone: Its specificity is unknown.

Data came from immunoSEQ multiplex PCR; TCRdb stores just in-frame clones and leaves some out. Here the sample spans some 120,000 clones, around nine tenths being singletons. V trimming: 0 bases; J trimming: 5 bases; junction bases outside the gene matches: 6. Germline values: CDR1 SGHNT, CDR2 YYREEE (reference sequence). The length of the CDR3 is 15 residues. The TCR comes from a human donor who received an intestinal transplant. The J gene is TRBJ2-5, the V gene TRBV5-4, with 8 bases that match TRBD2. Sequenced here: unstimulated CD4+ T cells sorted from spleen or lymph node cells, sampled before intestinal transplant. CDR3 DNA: TGTGCCAGCAGCTTGGGTAGCGGGGCCGGTGAGACCCAGTACTTC. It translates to CASSLGSGAGETQYF.